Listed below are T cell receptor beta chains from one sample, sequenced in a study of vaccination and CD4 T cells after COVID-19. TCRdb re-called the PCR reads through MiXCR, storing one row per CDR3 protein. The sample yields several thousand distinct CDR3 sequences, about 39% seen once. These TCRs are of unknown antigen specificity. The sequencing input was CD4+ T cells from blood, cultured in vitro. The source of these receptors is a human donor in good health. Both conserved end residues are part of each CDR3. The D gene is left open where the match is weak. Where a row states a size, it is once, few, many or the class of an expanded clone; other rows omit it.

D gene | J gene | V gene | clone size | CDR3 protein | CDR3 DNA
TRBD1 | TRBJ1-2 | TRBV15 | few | CATSADRGGGGYTF | TGTGCCACCAGCGCTGACAGGGGAGGAGGTGGCTACACCTTC
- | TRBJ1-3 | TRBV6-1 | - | CASKRGGSGNTIYF | TGTGCCAGCAAACGGGGGGGTTCTGGAAACACCATATATTTT
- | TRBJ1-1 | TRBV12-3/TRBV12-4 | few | CASSGPMNTEAFF | TGTGCCAGCTCCGGGCCTATGAACACTGAAGCTTTCTTT
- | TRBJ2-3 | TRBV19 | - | CASSMEGGNTQYF | TGTGCCAGTAGTATGGAGGGCGGGAATACGCAGTATTTT
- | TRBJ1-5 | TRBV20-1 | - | CSAPTGGYTDTQHF | TGCAGTGCCCCTACGGGGGGTTACACAGATACGCAGCATTTT
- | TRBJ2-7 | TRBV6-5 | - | CASSYRPGPYEQYF | TGTGCCAGCAGTTACAGACCCGGCCCTTACGAGCAGTACTTC
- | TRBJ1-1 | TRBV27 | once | CASKTDLNTEAFF | TGTGCCAGCAAAACTGACCTGAACACTGAAGCTTTCTTT
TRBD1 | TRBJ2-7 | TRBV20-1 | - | CSAKRQGVYEQYF | TGCAGTGCTAAGAGACAGGGTGTCTACGAGCAGTACTTC
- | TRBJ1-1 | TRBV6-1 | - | CASGDMLVYTEAFF | TGTGCCAGCGGTGACATGTTGGTGTACACTGAAGCTTTCTTT
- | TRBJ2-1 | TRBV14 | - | CASSPAGAPYNEQFF | TGTGCCAGCAGCCCGGCGGGGGCCCCTTACAATGAGCAGTTCTTC
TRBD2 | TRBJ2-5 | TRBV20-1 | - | CSASPTGGFQETQYF | TGCAGTGCTTCCCCCACCGGGGGGTTCCAAGAGACCCAGTACTTC
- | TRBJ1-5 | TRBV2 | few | CASTETTGLNQPQHF | TGTGCCAGCACTGAGACTACAGGGCTCAATCAGCCCCAGCATTTT
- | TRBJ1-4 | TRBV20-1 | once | CSATGQPGEKLFF | TGCAGTGCCACAGGACAGCCGGGTGAAAAACTGTTTTTT
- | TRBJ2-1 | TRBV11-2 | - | CASSFTGKGYNEQFF | TGTGCCAGCAGCTTTACAGGGAAGGGGTACAATGAGCAGTTCTTC
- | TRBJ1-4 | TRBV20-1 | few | CSGRDGVNEKLFF | TGCAGTGGTAGGGACGGTGTTAATGAAAAACTGTTTTTT
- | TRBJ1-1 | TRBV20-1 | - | CSARGGSTEAFF | TGCAGTGCTAGGGGGGGATCCACTGAAGCTTTCTTT
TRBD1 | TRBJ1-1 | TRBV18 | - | CASSPLQGIAFF | TGTGCCAGCTCACCTTTACAGGGGATCGCTTTCTTT
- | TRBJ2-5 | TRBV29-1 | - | CSVEEMGETQYF | TGCAGCGTTGAGGAGATGGGAGAGACCCAGTACTTC
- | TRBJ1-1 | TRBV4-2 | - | CASSQATVNTEAFF | TGTGCCAGCAGCCAAGCCACAGTGAACACTGAAGCTTTCTTT
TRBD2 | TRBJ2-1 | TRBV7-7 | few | CASSLLGAGAGLDEQFF | TGTGCTAGCAGCTTACTTGGAGCGGGGGCCGGTTTAGATGAGCAGTTCTTC
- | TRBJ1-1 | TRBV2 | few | CASSEAVSGNTEAFF | TGTGCCAGCAGTGAAGCGGTCTCAGGGAACACTGAAGCTTTCTTT
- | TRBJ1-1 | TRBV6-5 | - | CASSYSMGGQANTEAFF | TGTGCCAGCAGTTACTCGATGGGAGGACAAGCGAACACTGAAGCTTTCTTT
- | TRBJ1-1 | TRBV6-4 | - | CASSDGSLEAFF | TGTGCCAGCAGTGACGGGTCACTTGAAGCTTTCTTT
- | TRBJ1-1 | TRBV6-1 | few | CASSAAGTTEAFF | TGTGCCAGCAGTGCCGCGGGGACCACTGAAGCTTTCTTT
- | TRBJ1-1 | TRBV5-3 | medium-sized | CARSLAPRQNTEAFF | TGTGCCAGAAGCTTGGCCCCCAGACAGAACACTGAAGCTTTCTTT
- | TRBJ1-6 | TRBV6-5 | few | CASSYSPERGNSPLHF | TGTGCCAGCAGTTACTCACCCGAGAGGGGAAATTCACCCCTCCACTTT
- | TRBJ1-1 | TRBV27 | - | CASTFDPSGVHTEAFF | TGTGCCAGCACCTTCGACCCGAGCGGGGTGCACACTGAAGCTTTCTTT
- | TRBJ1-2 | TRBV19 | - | CASSIVGGYTF | TGTGCCAGTAGTATAGTAGGGGGCTACACCTTC
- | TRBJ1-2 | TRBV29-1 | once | CSVYPATRGNGANYGYTF | TGCAGCGTTTACCCGGCAACGAGGGGGAATGGAGCTAACTATGGCTACACCTTC
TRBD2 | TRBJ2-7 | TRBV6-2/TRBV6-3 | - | CASSILAGAYEQYF | TGTGCCAGCAGTATACTAGCGGGGGCCTACGAGCAGTACTTC